This passage covers 5 T cell receptor beta chains from one sample sequenced in a study of T-cell reconstitution after alpha-beta-depleted transplantation in children. Unique molecular identifiers were incorporated during preparation of the TCRbeta library. A single record per CDR3 protein comes from TCRdb applying MiXCR to the PCR reads. The table shows about 360,000 distinct CDR3 sequences, with 10% to 15% occurring only once. The sequences come from PBMCs, collected from the stem cell graft. Receptors originate from a human donor who donated a stem cell graft to a child with Fanconi anemia.

The chain carries TRBV20-1 and TRBJ1-2, with 12 bases aligning to TRBD1. Germline trimming cut 5 bases from V and 7 bases from J; bases unmatched to any gene: 11. The CDR3 extends over 15 amino acids. The germline V gene has CDR1 DFQATT and CDR2 SNEGSKA (reference sequence). DNA of the CDR3: TGCAGTGCTGGCATCCCGGGACAGGGGGCCGGTGGCTACACCTTC. This translates into CSAGIPGQGAGGYTF.

This clonotype was detected a few times. The rearrangement uses TRBV20-1 and TRBJ2-3; tentatively, D is TRBD2 (7 bases). V lost 4 bases to trimming and J lost 3 bases, with 11 bases between them. Germline lookup yields CDR1 DFQATT and CDR2 SNEGSKA (reference sequence). There are 13 residues in the CDR3. The DNA of the CDR3 is TGCAGTGCTATCGGGGGGCCAACAGATACGCAGTATTTT. Amino acid sequence: CSAIGGPTDTQYF.

In this sample, this clonotype turned up a few times. V and J are TRBV20-1 and TRBJ2-3, with 8 bases identical to TRBD1. Germline-derived CDR1 and CDR2 are DFQATT and SNEGSKA (reference sequence). This CDR3 region has 14 residues. The V and J ends lost 4 bases and 4 bases, in that order; junction bases with no gene match: 7. CDR3 bases: TGCAGTGCTATAGCAGGGGGCAGGTCAGATACGCAGTATTTT. Translation gives CSAIAGGRSDTQYF.

Many counts were recorded for this clonotype. The chain uses TRBV28 and TRBJ2-5; perhaps TRBD2 as D (6 bases). This CDR3 is 15 amino acids long. Trimming cost V 6 bases and J 4 bases, with 18 bases left between them. The germline V gene encodes CDR1 MDHEN and CDR2 SYDVKM. The CDR3 sequence: CASSPARSGAETQYF. The DNA of the CDR3 is TGTGCCAGCAGCCCTGCCCGATCGGGAGCAGAGACCCAGTACTTC.

This clonotype came up many times. V and J are TRBV5-1 and TRBJ2-3; the D is unclear. The CDR3 is made up of 15 amino acids. CDR1 and CDR2 (germline): SGHRS, YFSETQ. Trimming took 1 base from V and 2 from J, leaving 11 bases between them. CDR3 region: CASSLLAPATDTQYF. CDR3 bases: TGCGCCAGCAGCTTGTTGGCGCCAGCCACAGATACGCAGTATTTT.